The source of this TCR beta chain is a study of cytomegalovirus exposure and HLA in healthy donors. With respect to this clone: Its target is not known.

Study-level points and caveats: In a later analysis, several top co-occurrence clusters appeared linked to parvovirus B19, influenza, CMV and Epstein-Barr virus. Upon later analysis, HLA-associated TCR beta chains proved more clonally expanded than other, equally common chains. There were reportedly fewer N-insertions in an Asian-associated ancestry cluster than the approximately 700-donor mean, in a later analysis.

The CDR3 runs 12 residues. V shed 2 bases and J shed 10 bases, with 11 bases lying between them. Germline CDR1 is KGHSH and CDR2 is LQKENI. In the PCR, 60 Vbeta and 13 Jbeta primers were used. The assay was immunoSEQ multiplex PCR, and TCRdb's table has in-frame clones only and misses some. The table lists 170,000 or so clones, about 73% of them singletons. The V and J genes are TRBV18 and TRBJ1-1; unclear D gene. This sequence originates from a woman in her forties or fifties in good health and CMV-seropositive. The material sequenced was PBMCs. The CDR3 DNA reads TGTGCCAGCTCACCAGAGGAGATAGGAGCTTTCTTT. Translation gives CASSPEEIGAFF.